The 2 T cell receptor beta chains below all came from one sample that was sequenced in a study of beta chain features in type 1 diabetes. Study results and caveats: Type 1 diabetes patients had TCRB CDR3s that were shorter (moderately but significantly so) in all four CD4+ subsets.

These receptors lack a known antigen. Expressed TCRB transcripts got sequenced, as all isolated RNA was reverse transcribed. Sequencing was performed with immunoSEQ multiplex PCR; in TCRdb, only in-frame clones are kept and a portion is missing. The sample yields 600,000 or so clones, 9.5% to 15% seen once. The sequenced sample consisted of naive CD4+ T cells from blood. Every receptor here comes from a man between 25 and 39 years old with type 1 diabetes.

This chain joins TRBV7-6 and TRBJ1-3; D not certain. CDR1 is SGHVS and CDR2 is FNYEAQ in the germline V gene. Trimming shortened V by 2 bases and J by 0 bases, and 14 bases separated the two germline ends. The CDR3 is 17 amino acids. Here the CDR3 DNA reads TGTGCCAGCAGCTTACCCGTAGGTGGGGACTCTGGAAACACCATATATTTT. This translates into CASSLPVGGDSGNTIYF.

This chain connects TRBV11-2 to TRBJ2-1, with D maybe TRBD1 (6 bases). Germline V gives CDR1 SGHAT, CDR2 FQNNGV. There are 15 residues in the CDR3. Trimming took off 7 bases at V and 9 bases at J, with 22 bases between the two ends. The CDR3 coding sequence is TGTGCCAGCACCGGACGCACAGGGTCGTCTATTGAGCAGTTCTTC. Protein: CASTGRTGSSIEQFF.